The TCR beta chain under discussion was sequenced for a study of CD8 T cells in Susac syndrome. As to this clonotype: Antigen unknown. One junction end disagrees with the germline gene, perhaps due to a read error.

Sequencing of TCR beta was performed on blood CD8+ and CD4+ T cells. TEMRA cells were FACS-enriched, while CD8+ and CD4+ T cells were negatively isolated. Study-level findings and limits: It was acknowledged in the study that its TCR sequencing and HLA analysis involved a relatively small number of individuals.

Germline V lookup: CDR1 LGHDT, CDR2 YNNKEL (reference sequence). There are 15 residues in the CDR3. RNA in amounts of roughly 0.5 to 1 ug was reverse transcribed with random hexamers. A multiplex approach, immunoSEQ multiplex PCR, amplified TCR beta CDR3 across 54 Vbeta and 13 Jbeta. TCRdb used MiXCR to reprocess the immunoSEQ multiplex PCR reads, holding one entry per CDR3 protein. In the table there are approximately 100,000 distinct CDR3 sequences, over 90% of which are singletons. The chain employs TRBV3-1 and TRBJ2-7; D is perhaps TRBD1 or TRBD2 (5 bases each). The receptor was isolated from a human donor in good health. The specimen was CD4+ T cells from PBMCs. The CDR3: CASSQAGALSYEQHF. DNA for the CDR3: TGTGCCAGCAGCCAAGCCGGGGCCCTATCCTACGAGCAGCACTTC.